This T cell receptor beta chain was retrieved from a study of cytomegalovirus exposure and HLA in healthy donors. Whole-study findings and limits: No immune exposure information besides CMV serostatus was available. The authors listed approximately 150 TCR beta chains as cytomegalovirus-associated. Later analysis suggested most CMV-associated TCR beta chains were HLA-restricted. In an earlier analysis, in about 530 donors, most V segments appeared productive either ~87% or ~30% of the time.

Points on this clone: The antigen is unknown.

It was with 60 Vbeta and 13 Jbeta primers that the PCR ran. Some clones are missing from TCRdb's copy, which holds only in-frame ones; the method was immunoSEQ multiplex PCR. The table lists around 190,000 clones, around 81% of them singletons. Germline CDR1 is SGHAT and CDR2 is FQNNGV. Trimming at V came to 5 bases and at J to 9 bases, leaving 14 bases not matched to a gene. The CDR3 has 16 amino acids. The chain couples TRBV11-2 to TRBJ2-1, with 9 nucleotides matching TRBD2. The clonotype originates from a man aged 18 to 30 in good health and CMV-seronegative. The specimen sequenced was PBMCs. The CDR3 loop reads CASSPPIAGDRVEQFF. In DNA form, the CDR3 reads TGTGCCAGCAGCCCCCCCATAGCGGGGGATCGGGTTGAGCAGTTCTTC.